This paragraph reports one T cell receptor beta chain. Germline V gene lookup returns CDR1 DFQATT and CDR2 SNEGSKA (reference sequence). V was clipped by 8 bases and J by 4 bases, with 15 bases between them. The CDR3 consists of 13 residues. TCRdb reanalysed the RT-PCR reads using MiXCR and keeps one entry per CDR3 protein. Altogether more than 600,000 distinct CDR3 sequences are present, approximately 15% being singletons, with the ten largest covering 3.6%. This clonotype originated in a female donor in good health, serving as a healthy control. The sample consisted of memory CD4+ T cells from blood. V gene TRBV20-1 combines with J gene TRBJ1-3; D is ambiguous. The CDR3 sequence: CSTAGRLGNTIYF. The CDR3 DNA follows: TGCAGTACGGCGGGGAGGCTAGGAAACACCATATATTTT.